This T cell receptor (beta chain) was profiled in a study of blood T cells in healthy people across ages. Study conclusions and caveats: Naive CD4+ cell counts and diversity both ran higher in long-lived than in aged donors.

This clonotype was detected a few times. What it recognizes is unknown. A J-beta primer mix and a sample-barcoded 5' primer were used in a second PCR of about 6 to 12 cycles. Carrying 12 random nucleotides, a template-switch adaptor labeled each individual cDNA molecule. TCRdb reanalysed the 5' RACE reads using MiXCR and keeps one entry per CDR3 protein. This table holds around 1,100,000 distinct CDR3 sequences, around two fifths found once. Trimming removed 0 bases from V and 1 base from J, with 18 bases in between. Germline V gene data show CDR1 as MNHEY and CDR2 as SVGAGI. The CDR3 contains 18 residues.

The source is a man between 18 and 35 years old in good health. This rearrangement joins TRBV6-5 to TRBJ1-1, with unresolved D. The specimen sequenced was blood. CDR3 residues: CASSYSTQVQKRNTEAFF. The CDR3 DNA is TGTGCCAGCAGTTACTCAACGCAGGTTCAAAAAAGGAACACTGAAGCTTTCTTT.